The sequence of this T cell receptor (beta chain) was determined in a study of identical twins. Points from the study as a whole: Cross-sectional statistical analysis, not tracking of the same donors, underpinned the conclusions. Cord blood's abundant beta clonotypes had fewer insertions, unlike memory repertoires.

V lost 2 bases and J 6 bases, leaving 13 bases between the germline ends. CDR1 and CDR2 (germline): DFQATT, SNEGSKA (reference sequence). This CDR3 is 13 amino acids long. TCRdb independently ran MiXCR on the 5' RACE reads; one entry per CDR3 protein. The sample holds approximately 350,000 distinct CDR3 sequences, about 12% seen once. This clonotype was picked up many times. The antigen remains undetermined. This same sample was also part of a study on yellow fever vaccine responses in identical twins. Per that study: The authors reported partly convergent, partly personalized vaccine responses in identical twins.

This receptor was taken from a woman younger than 30 in good health. The chain employs TRBV20-1 and TRBJ1-1, with D possibly matching TRBD1 (6 bases). Sample: CD8+ T cells sorted from blood. The CDR3 nucleotides are TGCAGTGCTAGAACGGGGGCGGATCCTGAAGCTTTCTTT. It specifies CSARTGADPEAFF.